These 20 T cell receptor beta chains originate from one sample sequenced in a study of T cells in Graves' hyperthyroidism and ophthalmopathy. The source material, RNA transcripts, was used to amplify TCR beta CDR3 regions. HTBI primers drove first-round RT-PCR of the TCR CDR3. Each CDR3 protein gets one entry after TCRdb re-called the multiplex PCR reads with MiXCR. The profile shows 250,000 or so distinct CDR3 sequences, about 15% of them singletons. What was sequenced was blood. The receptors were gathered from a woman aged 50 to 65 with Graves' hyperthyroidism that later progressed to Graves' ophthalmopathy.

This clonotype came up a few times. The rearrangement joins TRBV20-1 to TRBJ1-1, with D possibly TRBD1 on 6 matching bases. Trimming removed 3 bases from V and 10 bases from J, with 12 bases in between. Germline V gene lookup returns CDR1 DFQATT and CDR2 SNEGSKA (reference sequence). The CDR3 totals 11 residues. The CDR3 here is CSARGATGAFF. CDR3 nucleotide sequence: TGCAGTGCTAGGGGGGCAACAGGAGCTTTCTTT.

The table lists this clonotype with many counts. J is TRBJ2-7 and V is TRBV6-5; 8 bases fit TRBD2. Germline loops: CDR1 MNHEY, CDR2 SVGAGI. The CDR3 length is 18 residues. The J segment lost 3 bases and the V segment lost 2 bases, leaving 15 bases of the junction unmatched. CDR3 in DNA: TGTGCCAGCAGTTACAGAGCTAGCGGGTCCCAAAAAAACTACGAGCAGTACTTC. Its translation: CASSYRASGSQKNYEQYF.

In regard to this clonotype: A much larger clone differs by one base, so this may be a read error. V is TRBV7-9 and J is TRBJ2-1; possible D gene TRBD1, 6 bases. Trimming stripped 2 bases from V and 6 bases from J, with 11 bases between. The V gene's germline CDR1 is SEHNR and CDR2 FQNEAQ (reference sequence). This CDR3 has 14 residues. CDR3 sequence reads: CASSLQTGSNEQFF. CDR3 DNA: TGTGCCAGCAGCTTACAGACAGGCAGCAATGAGCAGTTCTTC.

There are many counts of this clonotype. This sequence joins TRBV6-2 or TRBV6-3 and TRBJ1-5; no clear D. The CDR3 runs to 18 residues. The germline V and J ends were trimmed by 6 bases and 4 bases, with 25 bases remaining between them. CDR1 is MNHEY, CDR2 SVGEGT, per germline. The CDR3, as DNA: TGTGCCAGCAGATTCGGTATGCGTTCCTTGTACCCAAATCAGCCCCAGCATTTT. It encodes CASRFGMRSLYPNQPQHF.

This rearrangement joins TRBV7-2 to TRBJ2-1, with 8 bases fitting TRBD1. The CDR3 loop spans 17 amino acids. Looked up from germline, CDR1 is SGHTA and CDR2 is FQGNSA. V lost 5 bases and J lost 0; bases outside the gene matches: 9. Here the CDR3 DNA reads TGTGCCAGCAGCCCCCGGGGACAGGAGAGCTCCTACAATGAGCAGTTCTTC. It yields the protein CASSPRGQESSYNEQFF.

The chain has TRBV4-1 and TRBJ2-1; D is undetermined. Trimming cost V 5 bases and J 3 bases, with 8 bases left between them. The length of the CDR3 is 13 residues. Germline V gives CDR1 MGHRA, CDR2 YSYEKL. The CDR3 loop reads CASSSSNYNEQFF. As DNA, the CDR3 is TGCGCCAGCAGCTCCTCTAACTACAATGAGCAGTTCTTC.

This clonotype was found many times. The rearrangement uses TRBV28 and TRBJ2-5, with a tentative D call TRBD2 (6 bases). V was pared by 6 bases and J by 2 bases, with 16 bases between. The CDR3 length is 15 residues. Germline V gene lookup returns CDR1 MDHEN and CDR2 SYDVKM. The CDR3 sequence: CASSPLGLQQETQYF. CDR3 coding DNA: TGTGCCAGCAGCCCATTGGGACTGCAGCAAGAGACCCAGTACTTC.

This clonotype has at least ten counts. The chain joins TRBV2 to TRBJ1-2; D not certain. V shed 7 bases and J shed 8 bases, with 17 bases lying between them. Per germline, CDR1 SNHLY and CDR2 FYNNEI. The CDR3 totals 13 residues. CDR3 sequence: CASTPGPGQGYTF. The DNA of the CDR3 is TGTGCCAGCACCCCAGGCCCCGGGCAGGGCTACACCTTC.

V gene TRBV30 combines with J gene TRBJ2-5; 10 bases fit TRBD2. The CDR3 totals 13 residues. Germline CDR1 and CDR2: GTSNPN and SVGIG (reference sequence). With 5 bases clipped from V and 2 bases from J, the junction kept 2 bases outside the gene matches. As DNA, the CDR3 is TGTGCCTGGGCTAGCGGGGGACAAGAGACCCAGTACTTC. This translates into CAWASGGQETQYF.

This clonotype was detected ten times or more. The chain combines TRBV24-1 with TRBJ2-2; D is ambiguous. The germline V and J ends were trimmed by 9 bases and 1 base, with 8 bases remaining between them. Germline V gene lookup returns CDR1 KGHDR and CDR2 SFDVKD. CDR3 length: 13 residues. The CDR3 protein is CATSQKNTGELFF. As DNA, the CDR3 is TGTGCCACCTCCCAGAAGAACACCGGGGAGCTGTTTTTT.

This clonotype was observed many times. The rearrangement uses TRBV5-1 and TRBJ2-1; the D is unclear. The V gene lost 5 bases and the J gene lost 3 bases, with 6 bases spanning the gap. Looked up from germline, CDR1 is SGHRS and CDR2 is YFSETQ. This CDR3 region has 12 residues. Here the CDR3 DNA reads TGCGCCAGCAGGTGGGGCTACAATGAGCAGTTCTTC. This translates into CASRWGYNEQFF.

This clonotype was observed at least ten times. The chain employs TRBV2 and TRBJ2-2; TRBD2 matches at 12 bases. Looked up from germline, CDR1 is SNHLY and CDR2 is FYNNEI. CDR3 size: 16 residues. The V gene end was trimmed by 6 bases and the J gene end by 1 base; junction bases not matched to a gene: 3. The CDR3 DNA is TGTGCCAGCAGCCGGACTAGCGGGGTGAACACCGGGGAGCTGTTTTTT. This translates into CASSRTSGVNTGELFF.

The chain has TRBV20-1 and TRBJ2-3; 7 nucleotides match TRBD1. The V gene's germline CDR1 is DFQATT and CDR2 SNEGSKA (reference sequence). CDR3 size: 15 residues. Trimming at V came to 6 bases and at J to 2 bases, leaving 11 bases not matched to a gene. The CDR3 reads CSAPSVDRNTDTQYF. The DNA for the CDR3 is TGCAGTGCCCCCTCGGTGGACAGGAACACAGATACGCAGTATTTT.

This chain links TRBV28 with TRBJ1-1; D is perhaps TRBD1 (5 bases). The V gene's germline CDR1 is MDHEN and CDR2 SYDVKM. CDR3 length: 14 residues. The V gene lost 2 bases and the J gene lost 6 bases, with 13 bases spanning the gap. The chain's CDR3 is CASSLTGRDPEAFF. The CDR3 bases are TGTGCCAGCAGTTTAACGGGTAGGGACCCTGAAGCTTTCTTT.

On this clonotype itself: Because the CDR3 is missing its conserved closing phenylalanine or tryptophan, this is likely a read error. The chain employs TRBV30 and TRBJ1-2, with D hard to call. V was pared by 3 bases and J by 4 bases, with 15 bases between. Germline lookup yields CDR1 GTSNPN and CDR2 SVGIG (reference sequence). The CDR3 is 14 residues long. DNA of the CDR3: TGTGCCTGGAGGAAGCAACTCAATAGCTATGGCTACACCCTC. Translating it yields CAWRKQLNSYGYTL.

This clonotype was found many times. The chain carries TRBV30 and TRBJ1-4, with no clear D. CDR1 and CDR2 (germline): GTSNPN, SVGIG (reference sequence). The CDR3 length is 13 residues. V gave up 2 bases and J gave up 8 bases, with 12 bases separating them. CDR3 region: CAWSLGRGEKLFF. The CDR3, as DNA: TGTGCCTGGAGTTTAGGGCGGGGAGAAAAACTGTTTTTT. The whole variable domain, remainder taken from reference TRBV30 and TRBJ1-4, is SQTIHQWPATLVQPVGSPLSLECTVEGTSNPNLYWYRQAAGRGLQLLFYSVGIGQISSEVPQNLSASRPQDRQFILSSKKLLLSDSGFYLCAWSLGRGEKLFFGSGTQLSVL.

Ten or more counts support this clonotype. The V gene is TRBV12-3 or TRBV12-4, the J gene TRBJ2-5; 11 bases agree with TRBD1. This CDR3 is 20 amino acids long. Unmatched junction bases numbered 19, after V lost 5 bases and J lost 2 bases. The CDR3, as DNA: TGTGCCAGCAGTCCGGGACAGGGGGTTTGGGCGGGAATGGGGCAAGAGACCCAGTACTTC. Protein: CASSPGQGVWAGMGQETQYF.

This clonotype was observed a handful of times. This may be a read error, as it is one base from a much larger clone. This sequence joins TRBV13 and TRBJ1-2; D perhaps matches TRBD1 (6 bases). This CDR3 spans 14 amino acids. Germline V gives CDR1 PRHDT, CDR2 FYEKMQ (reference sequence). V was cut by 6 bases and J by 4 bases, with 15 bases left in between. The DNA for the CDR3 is TGTGCCAGCAGAGGAGAACAGGGAATCTATGGCTACACCTTC. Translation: CASRGEQGIYGYTF.

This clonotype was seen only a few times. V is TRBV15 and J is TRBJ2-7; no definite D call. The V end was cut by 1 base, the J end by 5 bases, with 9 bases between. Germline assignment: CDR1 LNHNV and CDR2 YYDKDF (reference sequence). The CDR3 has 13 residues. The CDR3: CATSRGPGDEQYF. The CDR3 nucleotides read TGTGCCACCAGCAGAGGCCCTGGGGACGAGCAGTACTTC. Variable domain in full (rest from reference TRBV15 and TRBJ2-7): DAMVIQNPRYQVTQFGKPVTLSCSQTLNHNVMYWYQQKSSQAPKLLFHYYDKDFNNEADTPDNFQSRRPNTSFCFLDIRSPGLGDTAMYLCATSRGPGDEQYFGPGTRLTVT.

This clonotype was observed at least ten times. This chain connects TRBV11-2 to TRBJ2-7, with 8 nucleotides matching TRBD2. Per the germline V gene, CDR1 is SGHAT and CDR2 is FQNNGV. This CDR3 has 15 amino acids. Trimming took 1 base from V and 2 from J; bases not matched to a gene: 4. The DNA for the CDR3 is TGTGCCAGCAGCTTAGGTCTGGGACTAGCCTACGAGCAGTACTTC. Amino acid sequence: CASSLGLGLAYEQYF. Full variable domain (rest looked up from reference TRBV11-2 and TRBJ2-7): EAGVAQSPRYKIIEKRQSVAFWCNPISGHATLYWYQQILGQGPKLLIQFQNNGVVDDSQLPKDRFSAERLKGVDSTLKIQPAKLEDSAVYLCASSLGLGLAYEQYFGPGTRLTVT.